These 25 T cell receptor beta chains share one sample of origin, sequenced in a study of T cell repertoires in cytomegalovirus infection. MiXCR, applied by TCRdb to the reads, yields one record per CDR3 protein. The sample holds 250,000 to 300,000 distinct CDR3 sequences, about 20% seen once. These receptors are not linked to any known antigen. The source material was cultured PBMCs, sampled from culture after CMV antigen stimulation. These receptors were obtained from a human donor in good health (CMV status not recorded). Some clones in this sample may be carry-over from other donors' samples.

The chain recombines TRBV5-4 with TRBJ2-5; TRBD1 is a possible D gene (6 bases). Germline V gene lookup returns CDR1 SGHNT and CDR2 YYREEE (reference sequence). This CDR3 has 16 amino acids. Trimming removed 0 bases from V and 1 base from J, with 13 bases in between. In DNA, the CDR3 is TGTGCCAGCAGCTTGGGGGGGCAGGGTAGCCAAGAGACCCAGTACTTC. Residues: CASSLGGQGSQETQYF.

This clonotype showed up many times. The chain is built from TRBV7-9 and TRBJ2-7; D gene unclear. The V gene's germline CDR1 is SEHNR and CDR2 FQNEAQ (reference sequence). This CDR3 region has 12 residues. The ends were cut back, 5 bases at V and 6 bases at J, with 11 bases in the middle. CDR3 sequence reads: CASSPPYGEQYF. DNA of the CDR3: TGTGCCAGCAGCCCTCCCTACGGCGAGCAGTACTTC.

A few counts support this clonotype. The V gene is TRBV7-2, the J gene TRBJ1-3; a weak D match, TRBD1 (5 bases). The germline CDR1 and CDR2 sequences are SGHTA and FQGNSA. This CDR3 region has 15 residues. V was trimmed by 1 base and J by 4 bases, leaving 11 bases between them. The DNA for the CDR3 is TGTGCCAGCAGCTTAGTGGGGGTTGACGGAAACACCATATATTTT. Its translation: CASSLVGVDGNTIYF. Supplemented by reference TRBV7-2 and TRBJ1-3, the full variable domain reads GAGVSQSPSNKVTEKGKDVELRCDPISGHTALYWYRQSLGQGLEFLIYFQGNSAPDKSGLPSDRFSAERTGGSVSTLTIQRTQQEDSAVYLCASSLVGVDGNTIYFGEGSWLTVV.

The V call is TRBV20-1, the J call TRBJ1-1; D perhaps matches TRBD1 (6 bases). The CDR3 covers 14 residues. In germline, CDR1 is DFQATT, CDR2 SNEGSKA (reference sequence). V lost 5 bases and J 1 base, leaving 14 bases between the germline ends. The CDR3 loop reads CSAFTGPTNTEAFF. The CDR3 DNA reads as TGCAGTGCTTTTACAGGGCCGACGAACACTGAAGCTTTCTTT.

In this sample, this clonotype turned up a few times. The rearrangement uses TRBV20-1 and TRBJ1-3, with D possibly matching TRBD1 (5 bases). Germline V lookup: CDR1 DFQATT, CDR2 SNEGSKA (reference sequence). This CDR3 spans 13 amino acids. The V end lost 3 bases, the J end lost 3 bases, and 9 bases lay between the germline ends. CDR3 sequence (DNA): TGCAGTGCTAGCCAGGGAAGTGGAAACACCATATATTTT. Its translation: CSASQGSGNTIYF.

A word on this clonotype: The junction departs from the called germline gene at one end, perhaps through a read error. This chain joins TRBV6-6 and TRBJ2-7, with 8 bases matching TRBD2. The CDR3 sequence is 15 residues long. CDR1 MNHNY and CDR2 SVGAGI come from the germline V gene (reference sequence). For the CDR3, the DNA is TGTACCAGCAGTTACTCTGCGGGAGGATTCTACGAGCAGTACTTC. Translation gives CTSSYSAGGFYEQYF.

This clonotype was observed at least ten times. The genes are TRBV4-3 and TRBJ2-3; 10 nucleotides align to TRBD1. Trimming removed 4 bases from V and 6 bases from J; junction bases left unmatched: 7. CDR1 and CDR2 from the germline V gene are LGHNA and YSLEER. The CDR3 has 15 residues. The CDR3 DNA is TGCGCCAGCAGCCTCGTGGGGACAGGGGTGGATACGCAGTATTTT. It translates to CASSLVGTGVDTQYF.

The chain combines TRBV7-2 with TRBJ2-7; 10 positions agree with TRBD2. The J segment lost 12 bases and the V segment lost 2 bases, leaving 10 bases of the junction unmatched. Germline V gene data show CDR1 as SGHTA and CDR2 as FQGNSA. The CDR3 contains 14 residues. As DNA, the CDR3 is TGTGCCAGCAGCTTATTGCTAGCGGGAGCCCCGATGTACGTC. Encoded protein: CASSLLLAGAPMYV.

This clonotype was counted at least ten times. This sequence joins TRBV7-2 and TRBJ2-7; no clear D gene. The CDR3 extends over 13 amino acids. V lost 3 bases, J lost 3 bases, and 9 bases lay in between. Germline V lookup: CDR1 SGHTA, CDR2 FQGNSA. The CDR3 loop is CASSFNVRYEQYF. DNA for the CDR3: TGTGCCAGCAGCTTCAACGTCCGCTACGAGCAGTACTTC.

The chain couples TRBV4-1 to TRBJ1-2; the D gene is possibly TRBD1 (6 bases). Trimming took off 0 bases at V and 4 bases at J, with 9 bases between the two ends. Germline CDR1 and CDR2: MGHRA and YSYEKL. The CDR3 covers 14 residues. CDR3 loop: CASSQEPGAYGYTF. As DNA, the CDR3 is TGCGCCAGCAGCCAAGAACCGGGGGCCTATGGCTACACCTTC.

The chain uses TRBV18 and TRBJ1-6, with a tentative D call TRBD1 (5 bases). CDR3 size: 16 residues. The V gene lost 1 base and the J gene lost 10 bases, with 17 bases spanning the gap. The germline V gene encodes CDR1 KGHSH and CDR2 LQKENI. CDR3 sequence: CASSPRGFGVRSPLHF. Written as DNA, the CDR3 is TGTGCCAGCTCACCACGGGGGTTCGGGGTGAGGTCACCCCTCCACTTT.

This clonotype appeared many times. V is TRBV7-2 and J is TRBJ1-2; a weak D match, TRBD1 (6 bases). The CDR3 extends over 12 amino acids. CDR1 and CDR2 from the germline V gene are SGHTA and FQGNSA. V lost 2 bases and J 5 bases, leaving 6 bases between the germline ends. Here the CDR3 reads CASSLQGYGYTF. CDR3 nucleotides: TGTGCCAGCAGCTTACAGGGGTATGGCTACACCTTC. The whole variable domain, filled in from reference TRBV7-2 and TRBJ1-2, reads GAGVSQSPSNKVTEKGKDVELRCDPISGHTALYWYRQSLGQGLEFLIYFQGNSAPDKSGLPSDRFSAERTGGSVSTLTIQRTQQEDSAVYLCASSLQGYGYTFGSGTRLTVV.

In its sample, this clonotype was seen many times. This rearrangement joins TRBV7-2 to TRBJ1-5, with 11 bases lining up with TRBD1. The CDR3 totals 15 residues. V dropped 5 bases and J dropped 4; count of bases not matched to a gene: 4. Germline V gene data show CDR1 as SGHTA and CDR2 as FQGNSA. CDR3 in amino acids: CASSPGTGGNQPQHF. The CDR3 nucleotides read TGTGCCAGCAGCCCCGGGACAGGGGGTAATCAGCCCCAGCATTTT.

This clonotype was seen a handful of times. The chain recombines TRBV6-1 with TRBJ2-6; D is perhaps TRBD1 (6 bases). CDR3 length: 18 amino acids. The germline V and J ends were trimmed by 3 bases and 0 bases, with 15 bases remaining between them. In germline, CDR1 is MNHNS, CDR2 SASEGT. CDR3 sequence (DNA): TGTGCCAGCAGTGAGAAATGGCAGGGGAGCTCTGGGGCCAACGTCCTGACTTTC. Its protein product is CASSEKWQGSSGANVLTF.

The rearrangement links TRBV7-2 to TRBJ2-2; D is perhaps TRBD1 (5 bases). Germline V gene lookup returns CDR1 SGHTA and CDR2 FQGNSA. Trimming took 1 base from V and 6 from J, leaving 12 bases between them. The CDR3 covers 15 residues. The CDR3 bases are TGTGCCAGCAGCTTAGAGCCAGGGTCTGCCGGGGAGCTGTTTTTT. Amino acids: CASSLEPGSAGELFF.

The V and J genes are TRBV27 and TRBJ1-5; 7 bases fit TRBD1. The CDR3 totals 15 residues. The germline gives CDR1 MNHEY, CDR2 SMNVEV (reference sequence). J lost 6 bases, V lost 4 bases, and 9 bases had no gene match. CDR3 region: CASSSSTGVSQPQHF. The CDR3 DNA is TGTGCCAGCAGTTCTTCCACAGGGGTGTCTCAGCCCCAGCATTTT.

The table lists this clonotype with a few counts. This rearrangement joins TRBV12-3 or TRBV12-4 to TRBJ1-2; 7 bases are a match to TRBD1. J was trimmed by 4 bases and V by 5 bases; bases with no gene match: 10. This CDR3 comprises 15 residues. CDR3 sequence (DNA): TGTGCCAGCAGTGTAGGACAGGACTTCGCCTATGGCTACACCTTC. Amino acids: CASSVGQDFAYGYTF.

This clonotype was seen a handful of times. The V call is TRBV19, the J call TRBJ1-1, with 8 bases fitting TRBD1. Germline V gene data show CDR1 as LNHDA and CDR2 as SQIVND (reference sequence). V was clipped by 5 bases and J by 1 base; unmatched bases: 6. The CDR3 loop spans 15 amino acids. CDR3 loop: CASSARDRPNTEAFF. The CDR3 nucleotides read TGTGCCAGTAGTGCGAGGGACAGGCCGAACACTGAAGCTTTCTTT. Together with reference TRBV19 and TRBJ1-1, the CDR3 gives the full variable domain: DGGITQSPKYLFRKEGQNVTLSCEQNLNHDAMYWYRQDPGQGLRLIYYSQIVNDFQKGDIAEGYSVSREKKESFPLTVTSAQKNPTAFYLCASSARDRPNTEAFFGQGTRLTVV.

This clonotype has a handful of counts. The junction departs from the called germline gene at one end, perhaps through a read error. The chain combines TRBV6-5 with TRBJ2-5; D may be TRBD1 (6 bases). This CDR3 region has 13 residues. The germline V gene encodes CDR1 MNHEY and CDR2 SVGAGI. CDR3 residues: CASSQGFQDTQYF. CDR3 sequence (DNA): TGTGCCAGCAGTCAGGGGTTCCAAGACACCCAGTACTTC.

This clonotype was seen only a few times. The rearrangement uses TRBV9 and TRBJ2-5; D gene unclear. CDR3 length equals 13 residues. Trimming stripped 0 bases from V and 4 bases from J, with 7 bases between. The germline V gene has CDR1 SGDLS and CDR2 YYNGEE. CDR3 sequence reads: CASSVEGLETQYF. CDR3 sequence (DNA): TGTGCCAGCAGCGTAGAGGGCTTAGAGACCCAGTACTTC.

In nucleotides, the CDR3 is TGTGCCAGCAGTGAAAGGGGCTTCCACTATGGCTACACCTTC. It yields the protein CASSERGFHYGYTF. The chain joins TRBV2 to TRBJ1-2, with D perhaps matching TRBD1 (5 bases). Germline loops: CDR1 SNHLY, CDR2 FYNNEI. This CDR3 has 14 amino acids. The V end was cut by 2 bases, the J end by 3 bases, with 10 bases between.

In this sample, this clonotype turned up many times. This sequence joins TRBV28 and TRBJ1-1; D not certain. Trimming shortened V by 2 bases and J by 1 base, and 5 bases separated the two germline ends. The CDR3 contains 13 residues. CDR1 is MDHEN, CDR2 SYDVKM, per germline. The CDR3 here is CASSLTQNTEAFF. The CDR3 DNA is TGTGCCAGCAGTTTAACCCAGAACACTGAAGCTTTCTTT. Using reference TRBV28 and TRBJ1-1 for the parts outside the CDR3, the full variable domain is DVKVTQSSRYLVKRTGEKVFLECVQDMDHENMFWYRQDPGLGLRLIYFSYDVKMKEKGDIPEGYSVSREKKERFSLILESASTNQTSMYLCASSLTQNTEAFFGQGTRLTVV.

This clonotype was detected ten times or more. The chain carries TRBV7-2 and TRBJ2-5; 7 bases map to TRBD2. The CDR3 consists of 15 residues. V shed 1 base, J shed 5 bases, and the junction held 7 bases outside the gene matches. The germline V gene has CDR1 SGHTA and CDR2 FQGNSA. In nucleotides, the CDR3 is TGTGCCAGCAGCTTAGAGCGGGGCAGGGTGGAGACCCAGTACTTC. This sequence encodes CASSLERGRVETQYF.

The V and J genes are TRBV2 and TRBJ2-2; D ambiguous. The V end lost 4 bases, the J end lost 4 bases, and 13 bases lay between the germline ends. The CDR3 is 15 residues long. Germline lookup yields CDR1 SNHLY and CDR2 FYNNEI. DNA for the CDR3: TGTGCCAGCAGTGGGACCGCAGCAGTCACCGGGGAGCTGTTTTTT. Its translation: CASSGTAAVTGELFF.

This clonotype was counted at least ten times. This rearrangement joins TRBV7-2 to TRBJ2-4; D ambiguous. There are 15 residues in the CDR3. CDR1 SGHTA and CDR2 FQGNSA come from the germline V gene. Trimming removed 5 bases from V and 0 bases from J, with 11 bases in between. The CDR3 here is CASSVPAIAKNIQYF. The CDR3 DNA is TGTGCCAGCAGCGTACCCGCAATAGCCAAAAACATTCAGTACTTC.